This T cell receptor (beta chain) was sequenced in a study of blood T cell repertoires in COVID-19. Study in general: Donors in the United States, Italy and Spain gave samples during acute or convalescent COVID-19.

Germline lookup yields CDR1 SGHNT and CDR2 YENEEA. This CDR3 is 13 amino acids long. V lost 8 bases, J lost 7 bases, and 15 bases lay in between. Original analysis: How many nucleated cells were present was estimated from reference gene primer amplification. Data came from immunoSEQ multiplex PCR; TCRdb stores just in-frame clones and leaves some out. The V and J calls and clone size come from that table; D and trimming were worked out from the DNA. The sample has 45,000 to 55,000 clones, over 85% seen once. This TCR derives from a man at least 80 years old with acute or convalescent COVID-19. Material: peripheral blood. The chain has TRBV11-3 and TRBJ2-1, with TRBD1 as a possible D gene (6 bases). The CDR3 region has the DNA TGTGCCAGCTCAGGGGCAGGGGCAAATGAGCAGTTCTTC. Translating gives CASSGAGANEQFF.